Sequencing of this T cell receptor beta chain was carried out in a study of identical twins. This clonotype was detected a few times. Its target is unknown. Findings and caveats of the study: An excess of low generation probability was shown by twin-shared out-of-frame alpha sequences. Beta out-of-frame sequences displayed a weaker excess of sharing between twins.

V lost 6 bases and J lost 1, with 12 bases in between. Germline CDR1 and CDR2: MNHEY and SMNVEV (reference sequence). The CDR3 contains 14 residues. Via MiXCR, TCRdb re-called the 5' RACE reads, giving one row per CDR3 protein. Of roughly 250,000 distinct CDR3 sequences listed, 7.5% are singletons. In addition, the sample was reused for a study of yellow fever vaccine responses in identical twins. From that second work: The authors reported partly convergent, partly personalized vaccine responses in identical twins.

The clonotype originates from a woman between 18 and 29 years old in good health. Sequencing input: CD8+ T cells sorted from blood. V gene TRBV27 combines with J gene TRBJ1-1; maybe TRBD1 (5 bases). This chain's CDR3 is CASSSGYGNTEAFF. In DNA, the CDR3 is TGTGCCAGCAGCTCAGGGTACGGGAACACTGAAGCTTTCTTT.